The entry that follows covers one TCR beta chain sequence. The target antigen is unknown. The data are from a study of T cell responses to AZD1222 COVID-19 vaccine. Method: immunoSEQ multiplex PCR; TCRdb's copy keeps in-frame clones and lacks some. Counted here are approximately 100,000 clones, 90% occurring once; the ten biggest clones make up about 5%. The V gene lost 0 bases and the J gene lost 2 bases, with 11 bases spanning the gap. This CDR3 is 15 amino acids long. The germline gives CDR1 SGHKS, CDR2 YYEKEE (reference sequence). Study results and limitations: Only a handful of AZD1222 recipients, five to seven in all, had baseline seropositivity. Females outnumbered males among donors, who were mostly white British; clonal diversity was possibly underestimated.

The sequences come from peripheral blood, collected 28 days after the second AZD1222 dose. The rearrangement links TRBV5-5 to TRBJ1-2; D is uncertain. This receptor was taken from an adult who received the AZD1222 COVID-19 vaccine. CDR3 protein: CASSLGPNSNYGYTF. In nucleotides, the CDR3 is TGTGCCAGCAGCTTGGGACCTAATTCCAACTATGGCTACACCTTC.